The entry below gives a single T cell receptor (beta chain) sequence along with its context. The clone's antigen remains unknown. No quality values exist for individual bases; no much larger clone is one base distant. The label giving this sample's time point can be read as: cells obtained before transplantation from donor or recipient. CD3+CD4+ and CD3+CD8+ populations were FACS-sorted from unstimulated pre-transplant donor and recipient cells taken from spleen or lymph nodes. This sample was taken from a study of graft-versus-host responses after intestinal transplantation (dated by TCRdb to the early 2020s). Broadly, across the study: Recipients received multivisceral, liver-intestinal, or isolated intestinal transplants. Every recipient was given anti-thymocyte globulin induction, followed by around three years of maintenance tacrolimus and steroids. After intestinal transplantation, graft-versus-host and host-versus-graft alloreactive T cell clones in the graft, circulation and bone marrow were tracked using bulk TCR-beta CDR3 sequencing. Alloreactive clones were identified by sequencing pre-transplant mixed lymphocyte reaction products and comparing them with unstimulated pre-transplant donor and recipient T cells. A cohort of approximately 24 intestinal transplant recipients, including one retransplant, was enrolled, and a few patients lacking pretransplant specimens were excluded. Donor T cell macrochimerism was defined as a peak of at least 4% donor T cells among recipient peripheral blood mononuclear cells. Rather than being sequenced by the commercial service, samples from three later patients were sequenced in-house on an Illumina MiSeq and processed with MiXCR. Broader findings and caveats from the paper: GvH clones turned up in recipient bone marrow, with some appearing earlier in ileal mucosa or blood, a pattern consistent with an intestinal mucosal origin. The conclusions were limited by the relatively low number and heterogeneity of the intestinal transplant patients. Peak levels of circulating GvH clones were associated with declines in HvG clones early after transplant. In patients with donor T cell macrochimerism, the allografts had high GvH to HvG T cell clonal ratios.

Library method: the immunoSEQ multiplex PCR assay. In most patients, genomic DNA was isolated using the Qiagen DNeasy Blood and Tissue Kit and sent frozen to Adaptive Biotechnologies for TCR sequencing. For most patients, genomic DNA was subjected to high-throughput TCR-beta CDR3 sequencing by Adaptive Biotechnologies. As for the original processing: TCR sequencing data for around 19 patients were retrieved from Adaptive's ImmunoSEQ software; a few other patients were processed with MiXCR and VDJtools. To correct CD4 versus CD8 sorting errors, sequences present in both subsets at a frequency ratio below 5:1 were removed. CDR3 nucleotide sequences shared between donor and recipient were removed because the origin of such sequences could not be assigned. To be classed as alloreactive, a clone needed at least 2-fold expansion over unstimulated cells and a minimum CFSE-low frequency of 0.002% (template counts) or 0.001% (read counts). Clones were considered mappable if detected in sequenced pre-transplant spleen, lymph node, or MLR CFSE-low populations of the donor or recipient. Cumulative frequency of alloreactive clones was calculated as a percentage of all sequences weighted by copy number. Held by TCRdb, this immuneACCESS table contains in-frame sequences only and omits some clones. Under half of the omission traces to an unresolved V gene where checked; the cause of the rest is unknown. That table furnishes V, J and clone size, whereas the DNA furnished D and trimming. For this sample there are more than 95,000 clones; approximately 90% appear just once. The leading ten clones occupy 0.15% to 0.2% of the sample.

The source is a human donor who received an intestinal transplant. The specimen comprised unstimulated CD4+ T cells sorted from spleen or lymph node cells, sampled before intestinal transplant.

Read as DNA, the sequence is TGTGCCAGCAGTTTATACAGGGATAATTCACCCCTCCACTTT. Its protein product is CASSLYRDNSPLHF. The sequence is built from TRBV27 and TRBJ1-6; the best D guess is TRBD1, with 6 bases matching. The germline V gene (reference sequence) provides CDR1 MNHEY and CDR2 SMNVEV. The CDR3 runs 14 residues from the cysteine to the phenylalanine. Kept here is only the CDR3 DNA, which spans 42 bases and is read in frame from base 1. The junction shows trimming of 1 base on V and 5 bases on J, plus 6 bases between the germline ends.